A single sample gave rise to the 10 T cell receptor beta chains below, sequenced in a study of cytomegalovirus exposure and HLA in healthy donors. PCR was performed using 60 Vbeta and 13 Jbeta primers. TCRdb's copy holds only in-frame clones and misses some; the assay was immunoSEQ multiplex PCR. Here the sample spans 200,000 to 250,000 clones, 70% to 85% being singletons. Sequencing was performed on PBMCs. The source is a girl aged 2-10 years in good health and CMV-seronegative.

The chain combines TRBV27 with TRBJ2-7; 8 nucleotides agree with TRBD1. This CDR3 has 14 amino acids. Germline CDR1 MNHEY, CDR2 SMNVEV (reference sequence). Trimming at V came to 2 bases and at J to 5 bases, leaving 5 bases not matched to a gene. The CDR3 sequence is CASSLRQGRNEQYF. CDR3 coding DNA: TGTGCCAGCAGTTTACGACAGGGGAGAAACGAGCAGTACTTC.

The genes are TRBV7-9 and TRBJ1-2; D is uncertain. The V gene's germline CDR1 is SEHNR and CDR2 FQNEAQ (reference sequence). There are 15 residues in the CDR3. V gave up 0 bases and J gave up 0 bases, with 8 bases separating them. The CDR3 here is CASSLASGTNYGYTF. The CDR3 nucleotides are TGTGCCAGCAGCTTAGCTTCCGGGACTAACTATGGCTACACCTTC. The whole variable domain, remainder taken from reference TRBV7-9 and TRBJ1-2, is DTGVSQNPRHKITKRGQNVTFRCDPISEHNRLYWYRQTLGQGPEFLTYFQNEAQLEKSRLLSDRFSAERPKGSFSTLEIQRTEQGDSAMYLCASSLASGTNYGYTFGSGTRLTVV.

CDR3 coding DNA: TGTGCCAGCAGTCCCCCTGGAGGGCAGTTCTTC. The encoded protein is CASSPPGGQFF. The chain employs TRBV2 and TRBJ2-1; tentatively, D is TRBD2 (5 bases). The CDR3 length is 11 residues. Germline values: CDR1 SNHLY, CDR2 FYNNEI. V was trimmed by 5 bases and J by 12 bases, leaving 11 bases between them.

This chain connects TRBV4-2 to TRBJ2-3, with 9 bases identical to TRBD2. Germline V gene lookup returns CDR1 LGHNA and CDR2 YNFKEQ. The J segment lost 6 bases and the V segment lost 5 bases, leaving 18 bases of the junction unmatched. CDR3 size: 18 residues. The CDR3 is CASSSAPLGSGGSDTQYF. The CDR3 nucleotides are TGTGCCAGCAGCTCCGCTCCCCTCGGTAGCGGGGGCTCGGATACGCAGTATTTT.

V and J are TRBV18 and TRBJ1-1; possibly TRBD1 for D (5 bases). CDR1 KGHSH and CDR2 LQKENI come from the germline V gene. V lost 5 bases and J lost 4, with 14 bases in between. The CDR3 has 14 residues. This CDR3 reads CASSSLTRGTEAFF. In nucleotides, the CDR3 is TGTGCCAGCTCATCACTGACAAGGGGCACTGAAGCTTTCTTT.

The genes are TRBV5-4 and TRBJ2-7, with D tentatively TRBD1 (5 bases). The CDR3 spans 13 residues. Germline lookup yields CDR1 SGHNT and CDR2 YYREEE (reference sequence). V shed 3 bases and J shed 3 bases, with 10 bases lying between them. CDR3 DNA sequence: TGTGCCAGCAGCTATGGACACGGCTACGAGCAGTACTTC. It translates to CASSYGHGYEQYF.

The CDR3 DNA is TGTGCCTGGAGTGGGACTAGCGGGGTCGGGTGGGAGCTGTTTTTT. Translation: CAWSGTSGVGWELFF. The V gene is TRBV30, the J gene TRBJ2-2; 12 nucleotides match TRBD2. Looked up from germline, CDR1 is GTSNPN and CDR2 is SVGIG (reference sequence). The CDR3 has 15 residues. Unmatched junction bases numbered 6, after V lost 1 base and J lost 9 bases.

The chain carries TRBV27 and TRBJ2-7, with 12 bases that match TRBD2. The trim removed 8 bases at V and 3 bases at J, leaving 8 bases unmatched. Germline-derived CDR1 and CDR2 are MNHEY and SMNVEV (reference sequence). The length of the CDR3 is 15 residues. This chain's CDR3 is CASGQTSGSFYEQYF. The CDR3 coding sequence is TGTGCCAGCGGTCAGACTAGCGGGAGTTTCTACGAGCAGTACTTC.

The chain combines TRBV19 with TRBJ2-7; TRBD1 aligns across 11 bases. This CDR3 contains 17 residues. The V segment lost 5 bases and the J segment 4 bases; nucleotides outside the gene matches: 13. Germline CDR1 reads LNHDA; CDR2 reads SQIVND (reference sequence). The chain's CDR3 is CASSELSGTGGLYEQYF. The CDR3 coding sequence is TGTGCCAGTAGTGAATTATCCGGGACAGGGGGACTTTACGAGCAGTACTTC.

J is TRBJ2-3 and V is TRBV10-3; 14 nucleotides agree with TRBD2. Losses at the gene ends were 6 bases for V and 0 bases for J; bases not matched to a gene: 2. Germline values: CDR1 ENHRY, CDR2 SYGVKD. The CDR3 has 16 amino acids. The chain's CDR3 is CAISGTSGGSTDTQYF. Written as DNA, the CDR3 is TGTGCCATCAGCGGGACTAGCGGGGGTAGCACAGATACGCAGTATTTT.